This TCR beta chain was sequenced for a study of beta chain features in type 1 diabetes. Points from the study as a whole: The study found moderately but significantly shorter TCRB CDR3s in all four CD4+ subsets of Type 1 diabetes patients.

The authors reverse transcribed all of the isolated RNA, so sequencing captured expressed TCRB transcripts. TCRdb's table, derived via immunoSEQ multiplex PCR, lists solely in-frame clones and lacks some. The sample has a few hundred thousand clones, over 14% seen once; the top ten hold less than 0.02%. This CDR3 spans 15 amino acids. Trimming removed 4 bases from V and 5 bases from J, with 14 bases in between. CDR1 is SGHTA, CDR2 FQGNSA, per germline. The table lists this clone with a count of one. The antigen is not known. A heparinised blood draw that averaged about 120 mL was obtained once from each donor.

The TCR sequence derives from a man aged 18 to 35 with type 1 diabetes. The sample consisted of naive CD4+ T cells from blood. The chain combines TRBV7-2 with TRBJ2-2, with a tentative D call TRBD1 (6 bases). The CDR3 sequence: CASSSRDMGTGELFF. For the CDR3, the DNA is TGTGCCAGCAGCTCCCGGGACATGGGTACCGGGGAGCTGTTTTTT. The variable domain in full, completed from reference TRBV7-2 and TRBJ2-2, reads GAGVSQSPSNKVTEKGKDVELRCDPISGHTALYWYRQSLGQGLEFLIYFQGNSAPDKSGLPSDRFSAERTGGSVSTLTIQRTQQEDSAVYLCASSSRDMGTGELFFGEGSRLTVL.